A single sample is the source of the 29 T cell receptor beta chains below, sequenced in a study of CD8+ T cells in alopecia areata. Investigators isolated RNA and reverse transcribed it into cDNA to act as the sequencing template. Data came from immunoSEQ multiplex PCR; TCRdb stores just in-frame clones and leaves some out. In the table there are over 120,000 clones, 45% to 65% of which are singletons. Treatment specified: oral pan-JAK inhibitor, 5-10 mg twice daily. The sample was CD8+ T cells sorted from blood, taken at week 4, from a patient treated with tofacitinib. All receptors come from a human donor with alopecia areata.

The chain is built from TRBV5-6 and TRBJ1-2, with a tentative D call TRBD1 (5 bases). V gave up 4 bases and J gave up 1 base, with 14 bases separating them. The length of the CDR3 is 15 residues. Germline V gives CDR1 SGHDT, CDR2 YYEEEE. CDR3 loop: CASSATTEHNYGYTF. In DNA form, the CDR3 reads TGTGCCAGCAGCGCAACGACAGAGCATAACTATGGCTACACCTTC.

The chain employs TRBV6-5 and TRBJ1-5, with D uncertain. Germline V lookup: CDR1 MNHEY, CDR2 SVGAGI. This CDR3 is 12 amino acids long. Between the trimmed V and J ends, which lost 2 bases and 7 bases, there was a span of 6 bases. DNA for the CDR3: TGTGCCAGCAGTTACAGGAGACAGCCCCAGCATTTT. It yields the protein CASSYRRQPQHF.

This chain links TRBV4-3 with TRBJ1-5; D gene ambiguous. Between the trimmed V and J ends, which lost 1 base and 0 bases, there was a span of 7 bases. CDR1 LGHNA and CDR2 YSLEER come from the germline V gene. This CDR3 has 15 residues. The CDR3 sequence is CASSQGWGSNQPQHF. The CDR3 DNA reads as TGCGCCAGCAGCCAAGGCTGGGGTAGCAATCAGCCCCAGCATTTT.

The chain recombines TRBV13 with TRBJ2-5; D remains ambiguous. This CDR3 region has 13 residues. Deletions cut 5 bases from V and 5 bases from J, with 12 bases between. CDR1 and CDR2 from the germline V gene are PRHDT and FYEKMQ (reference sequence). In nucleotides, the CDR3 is TGTGCCAGCAGCCATTCGCTGGGGGAGACCCAGTACTTC. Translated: CASSHSLGETQYF.

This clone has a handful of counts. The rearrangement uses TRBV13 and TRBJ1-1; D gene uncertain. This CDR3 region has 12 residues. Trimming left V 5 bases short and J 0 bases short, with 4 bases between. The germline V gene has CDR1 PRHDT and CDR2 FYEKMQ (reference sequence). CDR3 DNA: TGTGCCAGCAGCCCGATGAACACTGAAGCTTTCTTT. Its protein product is CASSPMNTEAFF.

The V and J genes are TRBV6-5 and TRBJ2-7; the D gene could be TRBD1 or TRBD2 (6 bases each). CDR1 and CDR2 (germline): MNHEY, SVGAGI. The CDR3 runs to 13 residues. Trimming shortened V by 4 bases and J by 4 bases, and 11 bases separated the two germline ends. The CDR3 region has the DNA TGTGCCAGCAGTTTAAGGGGGGAGTACGAGCAGTACTTC. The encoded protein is CASSLRGEYEQYF.

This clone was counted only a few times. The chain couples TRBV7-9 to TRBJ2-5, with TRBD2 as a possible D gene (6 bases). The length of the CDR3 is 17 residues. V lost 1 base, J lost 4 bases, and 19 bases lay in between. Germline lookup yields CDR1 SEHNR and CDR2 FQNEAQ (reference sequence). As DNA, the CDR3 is TGTGCCAGCAGCTTAGAATGGGGCCTGGGGGGACGAGAGACCCAGTACTTC. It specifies CASSLEWGLGGRETQYF.

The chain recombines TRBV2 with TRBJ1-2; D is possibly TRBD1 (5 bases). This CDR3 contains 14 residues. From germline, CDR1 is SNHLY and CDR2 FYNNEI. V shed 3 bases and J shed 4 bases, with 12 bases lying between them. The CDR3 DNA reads TGTGCCAGCAGTGACCCGGGGGACTTCTATGGCTACACCTTC. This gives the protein CASSDPGDFYGYTF.

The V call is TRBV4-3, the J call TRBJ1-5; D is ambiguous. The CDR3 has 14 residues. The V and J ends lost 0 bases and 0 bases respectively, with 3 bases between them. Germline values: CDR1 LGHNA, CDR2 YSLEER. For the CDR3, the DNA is TGCGCCAGCAGCCAAGAGGTTAGCAATCAGCCCCAGCATTTT. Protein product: CASSQEVSNQPQHF.

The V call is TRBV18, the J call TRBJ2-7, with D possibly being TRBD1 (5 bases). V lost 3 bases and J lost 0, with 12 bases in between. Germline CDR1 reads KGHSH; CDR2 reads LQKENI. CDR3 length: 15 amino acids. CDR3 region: CASSPDSQPSYEQYF. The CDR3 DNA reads TGTGCCAGCTCACCCGACAGTCAACCCTCCTACGAGCAGTACTTC.

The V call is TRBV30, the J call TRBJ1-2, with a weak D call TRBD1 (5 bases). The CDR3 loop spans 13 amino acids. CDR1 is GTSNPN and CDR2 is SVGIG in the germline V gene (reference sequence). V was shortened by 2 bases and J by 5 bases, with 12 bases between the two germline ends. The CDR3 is CAWSQGMGYGYTF. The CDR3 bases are TGTGCCTGGAGTCAGGGTATGGGTTATGGCTACACCTTC.

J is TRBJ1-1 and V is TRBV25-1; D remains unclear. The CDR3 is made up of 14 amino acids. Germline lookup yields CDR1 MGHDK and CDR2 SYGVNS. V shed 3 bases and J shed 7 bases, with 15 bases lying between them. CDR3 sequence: CASSDLGRGVEAFF. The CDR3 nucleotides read TGTGCCAGCAGTGACCTAGGACGGGGTGTTGAAGCTTTCTTT.

CDR3 loop: CASGLESQPQHF. CDR3 sequence (DNA): TGTGCTAGTGGTTTGGAGAGTCAGCCCCAGCATTTT. V is TRBV12-5 and J is TRBJ1-5; D gene uncertain. Germline V CDR1 and CDR2: LGHNT, FRNRAP. Trimming took off 1 base at V and 6 bases at J, with 4 bases between the two ends. The CDR3 contains 12 residues.

The CDR3 spells CASSQEEGPSYGYTF. CDR3 nucleotides: TGCGCCAGCAGCCAAGAGGAGGGACCGAGCTATGGCTACACCTTC. V is TRBV4-3 and J is TRBJ1-2, with D possibly matching TRBD1 (5 bases). The CDR3 is made up of 15 amino acids. The germline V and J ends were trimmed by 0 bases and 4 bases, with 12 bases remaining between them. The germline gives CDR1 LGHNA, CDR2 YSLEER.

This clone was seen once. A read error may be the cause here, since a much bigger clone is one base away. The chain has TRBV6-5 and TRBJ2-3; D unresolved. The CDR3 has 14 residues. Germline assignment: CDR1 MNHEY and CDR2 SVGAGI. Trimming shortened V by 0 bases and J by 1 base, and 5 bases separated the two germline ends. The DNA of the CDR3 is TGTGCCAGCAGTTACTCTGGCGGCACAGATACGCAGTATTTT. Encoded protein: CASSYSGGTDTQYF.

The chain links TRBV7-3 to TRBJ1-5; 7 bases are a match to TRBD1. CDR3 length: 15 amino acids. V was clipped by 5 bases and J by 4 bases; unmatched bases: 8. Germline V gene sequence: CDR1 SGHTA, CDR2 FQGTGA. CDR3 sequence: CASSTGDSRNQPQHF. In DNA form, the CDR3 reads TGTGCCAGCAGCACCGGGGACAGTCGGAATCAGCCCCAGCATTTT.

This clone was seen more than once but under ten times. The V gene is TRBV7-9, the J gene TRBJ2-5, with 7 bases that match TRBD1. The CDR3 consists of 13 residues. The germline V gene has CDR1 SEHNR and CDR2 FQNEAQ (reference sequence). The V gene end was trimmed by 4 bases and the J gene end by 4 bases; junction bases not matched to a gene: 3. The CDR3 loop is CASSSGQSETQYF. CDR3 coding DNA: TGTGCCAGCAGCTCGGGACAGTCAGAGACCCAGTACTTC.

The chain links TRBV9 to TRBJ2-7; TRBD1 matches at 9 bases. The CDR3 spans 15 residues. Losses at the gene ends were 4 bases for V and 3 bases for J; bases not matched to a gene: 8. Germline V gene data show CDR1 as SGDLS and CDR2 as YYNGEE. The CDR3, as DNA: TGTGCCAGCAGCCCTCGGACAGGGGAAAACTACGAGCAGTACTTC. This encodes CASSPRTGENYEQYF. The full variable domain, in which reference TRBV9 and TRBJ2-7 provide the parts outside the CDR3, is DSGVTQTPKHLITATGQRVTLRCSPRSGDLSVYWYQQSLDQGLQFLIQYYNGEERAKGNILERFSAQQFPDLHSELNLSSLELGDSALYFCASSPRTGENYEQYFGPGTRLTVT.

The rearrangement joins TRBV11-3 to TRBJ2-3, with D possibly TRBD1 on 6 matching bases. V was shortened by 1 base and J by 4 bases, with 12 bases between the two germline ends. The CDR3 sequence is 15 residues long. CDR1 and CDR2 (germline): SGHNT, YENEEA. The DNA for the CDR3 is TGTGCCAGCAGCTTAGTCTCAGGGGCCCCAGATACGCAGTATTTT. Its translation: CASSLVSGAPDTQYF.

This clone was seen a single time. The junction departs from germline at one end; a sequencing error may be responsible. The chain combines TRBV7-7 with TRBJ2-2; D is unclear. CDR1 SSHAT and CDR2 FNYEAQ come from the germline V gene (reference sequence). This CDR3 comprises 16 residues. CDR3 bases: TGTGCTAGCAGCTTAGACCTAGTAGGCCCAGCCGGGGAGCTGTTTTTT. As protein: CASSLDLVGPAGELFF.

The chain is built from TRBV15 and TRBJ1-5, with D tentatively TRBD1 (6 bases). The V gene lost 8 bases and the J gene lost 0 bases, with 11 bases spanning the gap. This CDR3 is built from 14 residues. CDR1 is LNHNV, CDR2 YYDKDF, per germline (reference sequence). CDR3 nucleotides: TGTGCCACCGGGACACCATATAGCAATCAGCCCCAGCATTTT. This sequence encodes CATGTPYSNQPQHF.

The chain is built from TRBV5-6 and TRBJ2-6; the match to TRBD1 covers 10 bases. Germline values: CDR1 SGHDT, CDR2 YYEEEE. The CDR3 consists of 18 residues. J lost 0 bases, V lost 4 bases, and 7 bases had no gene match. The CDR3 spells CASSDGTGVLSGANVLTF. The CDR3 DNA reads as TGTGCCAGCAGCGATGGGACAGGGGTTCTCTCTGGGGCCAACGTCCTGACTTTC.

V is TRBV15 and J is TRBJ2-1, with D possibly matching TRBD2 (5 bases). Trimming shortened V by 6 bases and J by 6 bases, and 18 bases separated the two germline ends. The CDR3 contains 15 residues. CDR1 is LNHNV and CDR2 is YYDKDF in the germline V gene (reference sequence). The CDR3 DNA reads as TGTGCCACCAGGATCCCCTGGCAGGCGGGCAATGAGCAGTTCTTC. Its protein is CATRIPWQAGNEQFF.

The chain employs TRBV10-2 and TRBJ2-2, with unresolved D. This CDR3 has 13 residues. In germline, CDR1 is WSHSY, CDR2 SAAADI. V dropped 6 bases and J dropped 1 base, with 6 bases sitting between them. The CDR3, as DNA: TGCGCCAGCAGGGACCTGAACACCGGGGAGCTGTTTTTT. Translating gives CASRDLNTGELFF.

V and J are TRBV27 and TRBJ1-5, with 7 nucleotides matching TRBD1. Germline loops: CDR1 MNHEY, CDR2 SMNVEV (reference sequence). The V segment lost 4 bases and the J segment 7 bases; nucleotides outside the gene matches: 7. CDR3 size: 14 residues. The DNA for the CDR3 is TGTGCCAGCAGTTCCTCCGACAGGGCCCAGCCCCAGCATTTT. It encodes CASSSSDRAQPQHF.

In DNA form, the CDR3 reads TGTGCTACAGGGTACAATGAGCAGTTCTTC. Translating gives CATGYNEQFF. This chain uses TRBV7-6 with TRBJ2-1, with D maybe TRBD1 (6 bases). CDR1 and CDR2 (germline): SGHVS, FNYEAQ. The length of the CDR3 is 10 residues. The whole variable domain, remainder taken from reference TRBV7-6 and TRBJ2-1, is GAGVSQSPRYKVTKRGQDVALRCDPISGHVSLYWYRQALGQGPEFLTYFNYEAQQDKSGLPNDRFSAERPEGSISTLTIQRTEQRDSAMYRCATGYNEQFFGPGTRLTVL.

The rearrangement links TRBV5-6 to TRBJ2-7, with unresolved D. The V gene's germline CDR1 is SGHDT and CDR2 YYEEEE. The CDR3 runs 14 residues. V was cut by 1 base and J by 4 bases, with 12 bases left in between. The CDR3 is CASSLLGFAYEQYF. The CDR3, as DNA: TGTGCCAGCAGCTTGTTAGGCTTCGCATACGAGCAGTACTTC.

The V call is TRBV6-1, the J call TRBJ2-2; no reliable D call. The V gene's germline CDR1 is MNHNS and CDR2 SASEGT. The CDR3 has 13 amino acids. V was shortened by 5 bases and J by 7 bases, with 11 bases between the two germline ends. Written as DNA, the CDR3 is TGTGCCAGCAGTCCCCATGTGGGCGGGGAGCTGTTTTTT. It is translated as CASSPHVGGELFF.

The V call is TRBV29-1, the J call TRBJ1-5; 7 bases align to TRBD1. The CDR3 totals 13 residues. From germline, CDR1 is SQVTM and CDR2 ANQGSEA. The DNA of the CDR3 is TGCGGGATACAGGGGTTTGAGGGTCAGCCCCAGCATTTT. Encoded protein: CGIQGFEGQPQHF.